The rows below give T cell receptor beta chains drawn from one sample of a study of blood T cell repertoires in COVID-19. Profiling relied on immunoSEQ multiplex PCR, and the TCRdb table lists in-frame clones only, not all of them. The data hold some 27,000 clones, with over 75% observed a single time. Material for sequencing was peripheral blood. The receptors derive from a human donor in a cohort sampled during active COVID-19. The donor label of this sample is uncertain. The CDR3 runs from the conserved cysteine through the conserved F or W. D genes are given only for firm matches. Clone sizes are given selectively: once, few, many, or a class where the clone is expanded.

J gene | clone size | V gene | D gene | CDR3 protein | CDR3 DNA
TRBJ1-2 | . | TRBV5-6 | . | CASTFWGRVSSPSF | TGTGCCAGCACCTTCTGGGGGAGGGTTAGTTCTCCCTCCTTC
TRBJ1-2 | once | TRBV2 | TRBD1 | CASSVGQVYGYTF | TGTGCCAGCAGTGTCGGACAGGTTTATGGCTACACCTTC
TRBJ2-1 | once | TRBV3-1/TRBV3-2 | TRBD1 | CASSQDGQGNNEQFF | TGTGCCAGCAGCCAAGATGGACAGGGAAACAATGAGCAGTTCTTC
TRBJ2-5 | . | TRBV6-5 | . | CASRRTFGGQETQYF | TGTGCCAGCAGAAGGACATTCGGTGGACAAGAGACCCAGTACTTC
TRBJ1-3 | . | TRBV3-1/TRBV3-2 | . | CASSQTGPRDGGNTIYF | TGTGCCAGCAGCCAGACTGGTCCCCGAGACGGTGGAAACACCATATATTTT
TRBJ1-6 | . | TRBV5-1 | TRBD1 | CASSLGQGAGSPLHF | TGCGCCAGCAGCTTGGGACAGGGGGCTGGATCACCCCTCCACTTT
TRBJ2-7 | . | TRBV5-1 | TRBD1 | CASSLGQGRYEQYF | TGCGCCAGCAGCTTGGGACAGGGTAGATACGAGCAGTACTTC
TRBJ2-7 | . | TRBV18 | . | CASSPGGAAYEQYF | TGTGCCAGCTCACCGGGGGGGGCCGCCTACGAGCAGTACTTC
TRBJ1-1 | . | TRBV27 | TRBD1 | CASSLNRGRAFF | TGTGCCAGCAGCCTCAACAGGGGACGAGCTTTCTTT
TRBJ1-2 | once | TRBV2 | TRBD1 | CASRQETGNGYTF | TGTGCCAGCAGGCAGGAGACAGGGAATGGCTACACCTTC